This TCR beta chain comes out of a study of T cell repertoires in cytomegalovirus infection. Overall study results and limits: HLA-C-restricted CMV-specific TCR beta clonotypes prevailed in the ex vivo response.

Germline assignment: CDR1 SQVTM and CDR2 ANQGSEA. The CDR3 covers 12 residues. V was pared by 1 base and J by 7 bases, with 8 bases between. In regard to this clonotype: Antigen: not known.

One entry per CDR3 protein, called by TCRdb with MiXCR from the reads. The table records 510,000 or so distinct CDR3 sequences, around 27% of them present only once. This receptor was taken from a human donor in good health (CMV status not recorded). Some clones in this sample may be carry-over from other donors' samples. The rearrangement joins TRBV29-1 to TRBJ2-1; maybe TRBD2 (6 bases). Sequenced input: PBMCs. As DNA, the CDR3 is TGCAGCGTTGAAGGGGAGGCGAATGAGCAGTTCTTC. This sequence encodes CSVEGEANEQFF.